These T cell receptor beta chains were read from a single sample in a study of blood T cell repertoires in COVID-19. Assay: immunoSEQ multiplex PCR; the TCRdb copy retains only in-frame clones and omits some. The sample contains fewer than 150,000 clones, roughly 80% of which appear only once. Sequencing was performed on peripheral blood. The receptors here all came from a man aged 50-60 years with acute or convalescent COVID-19. Both conserved end residues are trimmed from each CDR3. D genes are given only for firm matches.

CDR3: ASSLGGGPYGYT
length: 12
V: TRBV5-1
D: TRBD1
J: TRBJ1-2

CDR3: ASSAGTGVNTEAF
length: 13
V: TRBV6-4
D: TRBD1
J: TRBJ1-1

CDR3: ASSLDGTGVAF
length: 11
V: TRBV5-1
D: TRBD1
J: TRBJ1-1

CDR3: AIRRVDYGYT
length: 10
V: TRBV10-3
D: -
J: TRBJ1-2

CDR3: ASTRGTSGYT
length: 10
V: TRBV28
D: -
J: TRBJ1-2

CDR3: ASSPDRGSSPLH
length: 12
V: TRBV6-1
D: TRBD1
J: TRBJ1-6

CDR3: ASSLASGPRSTGELF
length: 15
V: TRBV7-8
D: -
J: TRBJ2-2

CDR3: ASSLVGDRVHSPLH
length: 14
V: TRBV27
D: TRBD1
J: TRBJ1-6

CDR3: ASSPTEGYQPQH
length: 12
V: TRBV3-1/TRBV3-2
D: -
J: TRBJ1-5

CDR3: ASRKGGQSYEQY
length: 12
V: TRBV3-1/TRBV3-2
D: -
J: TRBJ2-7

CDR3: ASKLGGREAF
length: 10
V: TRBV19
D: TRBD1
J: TRBJ1-1

CDR3: ASSLGEYSNQPQH
length: 13
V: TRBV11-2
D: -
J: TRBJ1-5

CDR3: ASSPGGGTYNEQF
length: 13
V: TRBV18
D: -
J: TRBJ2-1

CDR3: ASSEGAWSYT
length: 10
V: TRBV2
D: -
J: TRBJ1-2

CDR3: ASSLGAYSGANVLT
length: 14
V: TRBV5-1
D: -
J: TRBJ2-6

CDR3: ASSVEAGVMNTEAF
length: 14
V: TRBV9
D: -
J: TRBJ1-1

CDR3: ASALGTVNEKLF
length: 12
V: TRBV9
D: TRBD1
J: TRBJ1-4

CDR3: ASSQESGTAYEQY
length: 13
V: TRBV4-2
D: -
J: TRBJ2-7

CDR3: ASSTDRAITQTSIQY
length: 15
V: TRBV7-8
D: TRBD1
J: TRBJ2-4

CDR3: ASKGSAAWGGAYEQY
length: 15
V: TRBV25-1
D: -
J: TRBJ2-7